A selection of T cell receptor beta chains follows, all from one sample in a study of blood T cell repertoires in COVID-19. Sequencing used immunoSEQ multiplex PCR; TCRdb keeps in-frame clones, though not all of them. The profile shows about 150,000 clones, 88% of them singletons. Sequencing was carried out using peripheral blood. The receptors were gathered from a man aged 50 or older who had recovered from COVID-19. CDR3s include the opening cysteine and the closing phenylalanine or tryptophan. D genes are given only for firm matches. Some rows mark clone size as missing; the rest say once, few, many or name a class of expanded clone.

>-|TRBJ1-1|TRBV7-9|13|-
CASSAHEATEAFF
TGTGCCAGCAGCGCCCACGAGGCCACTGAAGCTTTCTTT
>TRBD2|TRBJ2-7|TRBV6-5|16|-
CASSSLTREYPYEQYF
TGTGCCAGCAGTTCCTTGACGCGGGAGTACCCCTACGAGCAGTACTTC
>TRBD1|TRBJ1-2|TRBV19|13|-
CASRQTGFYGYTF
TGTGCCAGTAGGCAGACAGGGTTCTATGGCTACACCTTC
>-|TRBJ2-7|TRBV7-2|14|-
CASGWGLKTGEQYF
TGTGCCAGTGGTTGGGGACTTAAAACGGGCGAGCAGTACTTC
>-|TRBJ2-6|TRBV15|15|-
CATRGGTVGANVLTF
TGTGCCACCAGAGGGGGGACAGTTGGGGCCAACGTCCTGACTTTC
>-|TRBJ2-1|TRBV15|16|-
CATSRAKPGFTNEQFF
TGTGCCACCAGCAGAGCGAAACCGGGATTCACCAATGAGCAGTTCTTC
>TRBD1|TRBJ2-5|TRBV5-4|14|-
CASSPGTGRETQYF
TGTGCCAGCAGCCCCGGGACAGGGAGAGAGACCCAGTACTTC
>-|TRBJ2-1|TRBV6-5|13|-
CASRASVSNEQFF
TGTGCCAGCAGAGCTAGCGTTTCCAATGAGCAGTTCTTC
>TRBD1|TRBJ1-1|TRBV19|14|-
CASKTGTVNTEAFF
TGTGCCAGTAAAACAGGGACAGTGAACACTGAAGCCTTCTTT
>TRBD1|TRBJ2-7|TRBV10-3|14|-
CAISAPGGNYEQYF
TGTGCCATCAGTGCCCCAGGGGGCAACTACGAGCAGTACTTC
>-|TRBJ2-2|TRBV24-1|16|-
CATSDALLADTGELFF
TGTGCCACCAGTGATGCTCTACTAGCAGACACCGGGGAGCTGTTTTTT
>TRBD2|TRBJ2-3|TRBV4-3|16|-
CASSQQGLAGADTQYF
TGCGCCAGCAGCCAACAGGGACTAGCGGGGGCCGATACGCAGTATTTT
>TRBD1|TRBJ1-2|TRBV6-5|13|-
CASSLQGAKGYTF
TGTGCCAGCAGTTTACAGGGGGCAAAAGGCTACACCTTC
>-|TRBJ2-1|TRBV2|15|-
CASSEAASGLREQFF
TGTGCCAGCAGTGAAGCCGCGAGCGGGTTACGAGAGCAGTTCTTC
>-|TRBJ2-7|TRBV6-6|15|-
CASSYVFGLTYEQYF
TGTGCCAGCAGTTACGTATTCGGTCTAACCTACGAGCAGTACTTC
>-|TRBJ2-5|TRBV14|15|-
CASSQGTTLQETQYF
TGTGCCAGCAGCCAAGGTACAACCCTCCAAGAGACCCAGTACTTC
>TRBD1|TRBJ2-3|TRBV28|15|-
CASRLDRGTRDTQYF
TGTGCCAGCAGGCTCGACAGGGGTACGAGAGATACGCAGTATTTT
>-|TRBJ2-3|TRBV4-3|14|-
CASSPRTSTDTQYF
TGCGCCAGCAGCCCCCGGACTAGCACAGATACGCAGTATTTT
>TRBD1|TRBJ1-5|TRBV19|15|-
CASSSGGTGNQPQHF
TGTGCCAGTAGCTCAGGGGGTACGGGCAATCAGCCCCAGCATTTT
>TRBD2|TRBJ2-7|TRBV5-8|14|once
CASKRGPSSYEQYF
TGTGCCTCCAAGCGGGGCCCTAGTTCCTACGAGCAGTACTTC
>TRBD1|TRBJ2-1|TRBV24-1|14|-
CATSDTQGAPVQFF
TGTGCCACCAGTGATACGCAGGGGGCGCCGGTCCAGTTCTTC
>TRBD1|TRBJ1-2|TRBV18|13|-
CASSSSRGDGYTF
TGTGCCAGCTCCTCCAGCAGGGGGGATGGCTACACCTTC
>-|TRBJ2-2|TRBV6-5|15|-
CASSYSGRGSGELFF
TGTGCCAGCAGTTACTCAGGCCGGGGGAGCGGGGAGCTGTTTTTT
>TRBD2|TRBJ2-5|TRBV5-1|14|-
CASSGAGVGETQYF
TGCGCCAGCAGCGGGGCGGGGGTCGGAGAGACCCAGTACTTC
>TRBD2|TRBJ2-3|TRBV7-2|17|-
CASRNNQAGGDTDTQYF
TGTGCCAGCAGAAACAATCAAGCGGGGGGAGACACAGATACGCAGTATTTT
>-|TRBJ2-7|TRBV5-1|14|-
CASSLGDGTYEQYF
TGCGCCAGCAGCCTAGGAGACGGTACCTACGAGCAGTACTTC
>-|TRBJ2-2|TRBV6-5|16|-
CASSYRQALNTGELFF
TGTGCCAGCAGTTACCGACAGGCCCTAAACACCGGGGAGCTGTTTTTT
>-|TRBJ1-1|TRBV29-1|11|once
CSVDPGREAFF
TGCAGCGTTGACCCAGGGCGTGAAGCTTTCTTT
>TRBD2|TRBJ2-7|TRBV29-1|14|once
CSVDGLAAGGEQYF
TGCAGCGTCGACGGACTAGCGGCAGGGGGCGAGCAGTACTTC
>-|TRBJ1-6|TRBV5-6|15|-
CASSLNSLYNSPLHF
TGTGCCAGCAGCTTGAACAGCCTCTATAATTCACCCCTCCACTTT
>TRBD1|TRBJ1-2|TRBV4-3|18|-
CASSQIGFENRGNYGYTF
TGCGCCAGCAGCCAAATTGGCTTCGAAAACAGGGGAAACTATGGCTACACCTTC
>-|TRBJ2-6|TRBV24-1|16|-
CATSDYTGTGANVLTF
TGTGCCACCAGTGATTACACAGGGACTGGGGCCAACGTCCTGACTTTC
>TRBD1|TRBJ2-2|TRBV5-1|15|once
CASSRVTGGNGELFF
TGCGCCAGCAGCCGGGTGACAGGGGGGAACGGGGAGCTGTTTTTT
>-|TRBJ2-5|TRBV6-5|14|-
CASSLQGVQETQYF
TGTGCCAGCAGCCTACAGGGTGTCCAAGAGACCCAGTACTTC
>-|TRBJ2-5|TRBV4-2|16|-
CASSQGASGWGETQYF
TGTGCCAGCAGCCAAGGTGCGTCAGGGTGGGGAGAGACCCAGTACTTC
>TRBD2|TRBJ2-1|TRBV29-1|14|-
CSVERGTSFNEQFF
TGCAGCGTTGAACGGGGGACTAGCTTCAATGAGCAGTTCTTC
>-|TRBJ2-7|TRBV28|13|-
CASSTAQSYEQYF
TGTGCCAGCAGTACCGCCCAGTCCTACGAGCAGTACTTC
>TRBD2|TRBJ2-3|TRBV27|16|-
CASSSSTSGSHDTQYF
TGTGCCAGCAGTTCGTCGACTAGCGGGAGTCATGATACGCAGTATTTT